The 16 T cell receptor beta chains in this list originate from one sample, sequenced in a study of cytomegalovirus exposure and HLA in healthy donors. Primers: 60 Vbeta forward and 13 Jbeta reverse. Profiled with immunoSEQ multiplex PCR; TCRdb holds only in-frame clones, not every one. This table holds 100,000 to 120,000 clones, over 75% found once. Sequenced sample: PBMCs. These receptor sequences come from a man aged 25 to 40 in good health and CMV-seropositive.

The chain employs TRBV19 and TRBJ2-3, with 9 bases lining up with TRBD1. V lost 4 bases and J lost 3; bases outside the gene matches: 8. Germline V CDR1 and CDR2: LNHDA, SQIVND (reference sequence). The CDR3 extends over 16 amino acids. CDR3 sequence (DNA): TGTGCCAGTAGTACCCAGACAGGGGGGCGAACAGATACGCAGTATTTT. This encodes CASSTQTGGRTDTQYF.

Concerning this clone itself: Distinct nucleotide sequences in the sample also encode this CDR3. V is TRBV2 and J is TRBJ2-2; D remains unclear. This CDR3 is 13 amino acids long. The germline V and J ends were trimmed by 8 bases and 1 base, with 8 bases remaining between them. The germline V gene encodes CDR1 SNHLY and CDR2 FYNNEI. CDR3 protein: CASSPGNTGELFF. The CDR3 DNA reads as TGTGCCAGCTCCCCAGGGAACACCGGGGAGCTGTTTTTT.

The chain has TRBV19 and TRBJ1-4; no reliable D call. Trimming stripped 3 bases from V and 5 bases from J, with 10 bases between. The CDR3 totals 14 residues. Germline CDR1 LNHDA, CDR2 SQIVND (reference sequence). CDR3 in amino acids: CASSMLAGNEKLFF. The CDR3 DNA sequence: TGTGCCAGTAGTATGTTGGCAGGCAATGAAAAACTGTTTTTT.

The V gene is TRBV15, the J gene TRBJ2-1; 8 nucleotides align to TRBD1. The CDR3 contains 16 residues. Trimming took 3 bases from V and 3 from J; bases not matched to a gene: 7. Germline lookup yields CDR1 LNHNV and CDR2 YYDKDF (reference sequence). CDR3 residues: CATSRGSGGNYNEQFF. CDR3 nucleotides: TGTGCCACCAGCAGGGGTTCAGGGGGCAACTACAATGAGCAGTTCTTC.

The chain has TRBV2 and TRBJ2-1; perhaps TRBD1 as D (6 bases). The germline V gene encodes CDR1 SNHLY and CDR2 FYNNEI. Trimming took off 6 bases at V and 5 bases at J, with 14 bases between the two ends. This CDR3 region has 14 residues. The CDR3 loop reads CASRDGTIDNEQFF. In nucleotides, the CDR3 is TGTGCCAGCAGGGACGGGACAATAGACAATGAGCAGTTCTTC.

The CDR3 nucleotides read TGCGCCAGCAGTGAGTCAGGACTTCTGAACACTGAAGCTTTCTTT. This codes for CASSESGLLNTEAFF. The chain carries TRBV10-1 and TRBJ1-1; no clear D gene. The ends were cut back, 0 bases at V and 0 bases at J, with 8 bases in the middle. CDR3 length equals 15 residues. The germline CDR1 and CDR2 sequences are WNHNN and SYGVQD (reference sequence).

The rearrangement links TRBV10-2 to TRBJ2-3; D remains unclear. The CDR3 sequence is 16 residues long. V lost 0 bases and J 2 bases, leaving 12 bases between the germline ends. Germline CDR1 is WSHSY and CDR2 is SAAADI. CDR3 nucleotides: TGCGCCAGCAGTGAGTCCCCACGGCGACACACAGATACGCAGTATTTT. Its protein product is CASSESPRRHTDTQYF.

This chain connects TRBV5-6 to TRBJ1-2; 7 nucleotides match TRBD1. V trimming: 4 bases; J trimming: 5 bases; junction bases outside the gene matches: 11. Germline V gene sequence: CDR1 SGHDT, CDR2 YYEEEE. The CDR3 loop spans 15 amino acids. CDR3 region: CASSPPGGNWYGYTF. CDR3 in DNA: TGTGCCAGCAGCCCTCCAGGGGGTAATTGGTATGGCTACACCTTC. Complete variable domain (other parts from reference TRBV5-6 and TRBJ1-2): DAGVTQSPTHLIKTRGQQVTLRCSPKSGHDTVSWYQQALGQGPQFIFQYYEEEERQRGNFPDRFSGHQFPNYSSELNVNALLLGDSALYLCASSPPGGNWYGYTFGSGTRLTVV.

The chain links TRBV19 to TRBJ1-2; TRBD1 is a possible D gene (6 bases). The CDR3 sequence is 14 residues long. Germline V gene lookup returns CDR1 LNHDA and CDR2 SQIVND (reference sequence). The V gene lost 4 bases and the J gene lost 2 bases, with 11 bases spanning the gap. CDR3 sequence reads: CASSKQGRNYGYTF. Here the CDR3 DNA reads TGTGCCAGTAGTAAACAGGGAAGGAACTATGGCTACACCTTC. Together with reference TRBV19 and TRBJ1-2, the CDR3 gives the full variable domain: DGGITQSPKYLFRKEGQNVTLSCEQNLNHDAMYWYRQDPGQGLRLIYYSQIVNDFQKGDIAEGYSVSREKKESFPLTVTSAQKNPTAFYLCASSKQGRNYGYTFGSGTRLTVV.

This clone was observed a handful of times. DNA for the CDR3: TGCGCCAGCAGCCAAGGGGGACAGCTCTCTGGAAACACCATATATTTT. Residues: CASSQGGQLSGNTIYF. The chain employs TRBV4-1 and TRBJ1-3, with 7 positions matching TRBD1. The germline gives CDR1 MGHRA, CDR2 YSYEKL. After removal of 1 base from V and 0 bases from J, the junction contained 3 bases not matched to a gene. This CDR3 comprises 16 residues.

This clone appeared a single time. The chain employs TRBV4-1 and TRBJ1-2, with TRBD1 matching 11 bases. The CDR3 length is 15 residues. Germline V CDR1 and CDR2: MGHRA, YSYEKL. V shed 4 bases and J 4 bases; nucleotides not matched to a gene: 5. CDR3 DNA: TGCGCCAGCAGCCTAGGACAGGGGGCCCTCTATGGCTACACCTTC. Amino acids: CASSLGQGALYGYTF.

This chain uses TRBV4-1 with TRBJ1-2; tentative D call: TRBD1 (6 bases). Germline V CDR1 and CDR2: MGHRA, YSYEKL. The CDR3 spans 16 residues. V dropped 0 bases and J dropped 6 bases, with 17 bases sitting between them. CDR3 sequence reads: CASSQDLADRNDGYTF. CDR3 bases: TGCGCCAGCAGCCAAGATCTTGCCGACAGGAACGATGGCTACACCTTC.

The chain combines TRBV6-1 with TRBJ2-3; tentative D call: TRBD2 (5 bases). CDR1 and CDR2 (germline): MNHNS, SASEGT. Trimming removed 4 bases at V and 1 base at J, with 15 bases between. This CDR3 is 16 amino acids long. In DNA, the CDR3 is TGTGCCAGCAGTGTTTCCCGGGGTTGGGGCACAGATACGCAGTATTTT. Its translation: CASSVSRGWGTDTQYF.

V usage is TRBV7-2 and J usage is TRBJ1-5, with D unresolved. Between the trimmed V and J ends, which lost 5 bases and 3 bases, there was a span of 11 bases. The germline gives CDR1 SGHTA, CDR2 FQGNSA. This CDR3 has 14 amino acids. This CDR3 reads CASSPGLLNQPQHF. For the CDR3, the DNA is TGTGCCAGCAGCCCAGGACTTCTCAATCAGCCCCAGCATTTT.

The CDR3 DNA reads TGTGCCAGCAGTCCAGCGGGGTGGGGTAATGAGCAGTTCTTC. It is translated as CASSPAGWGNEQFF. The chain employs TRBV6-5 and TRBJ2-1, with 7 bases lining up with TRBD2. This CDR3 is built from 14 residues. With V trimmed by 5 bases and J by 7 bases, 8 bases remained unmatched. Germline loops: CDR1 MNHEY, CDR2 SVGAGI.

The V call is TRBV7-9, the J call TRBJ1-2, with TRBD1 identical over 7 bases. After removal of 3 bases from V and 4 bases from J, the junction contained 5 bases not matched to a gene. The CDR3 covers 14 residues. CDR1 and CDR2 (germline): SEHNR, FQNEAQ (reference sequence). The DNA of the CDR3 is TGTGCCAGCAGCTTGCGGGACAGCCCCTATGGCTACACCTTC. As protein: CASSLRDSPYGYTF.